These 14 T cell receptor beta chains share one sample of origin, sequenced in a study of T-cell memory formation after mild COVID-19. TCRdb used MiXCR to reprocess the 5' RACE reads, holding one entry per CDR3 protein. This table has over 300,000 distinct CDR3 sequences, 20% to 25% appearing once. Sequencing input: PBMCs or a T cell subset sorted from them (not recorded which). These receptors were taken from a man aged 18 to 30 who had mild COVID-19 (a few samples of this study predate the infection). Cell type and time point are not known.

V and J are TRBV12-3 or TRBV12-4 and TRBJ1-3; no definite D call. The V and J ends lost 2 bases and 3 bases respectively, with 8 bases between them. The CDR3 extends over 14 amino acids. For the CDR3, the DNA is TGTGCCAGCAGTTTATTGGGCAATGGAAACACCATATATTTT. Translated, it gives CASSLLGNGNTIYF.

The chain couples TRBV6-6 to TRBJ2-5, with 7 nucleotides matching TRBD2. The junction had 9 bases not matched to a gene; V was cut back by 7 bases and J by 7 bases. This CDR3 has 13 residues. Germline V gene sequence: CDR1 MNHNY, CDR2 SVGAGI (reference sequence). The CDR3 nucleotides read TGTGCCAGCAAGGGAGGGGCAGGAGGGACCCAGTACTTC. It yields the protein CASKGGAGGTQYF.

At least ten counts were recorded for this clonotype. CDR3 coding DNA: TGCAGTGCTAGATCCTCACCTGGGGGCGCGTTACAAAACATTCAGTACTTC. Translation: CSARSSPGGALQNIQYF. This chain joins TRBV20-1 and TRBJ2-4; the D gene is possibly TRBD1 (6 bases). V shed 2 bases and J shed 5 bases, with 22 bases lying between them. The germline CDR1 and CDR2 sequences are DFQATT and SNEGSKA (reference sequence). The length of the CDR3 is 17 residues.

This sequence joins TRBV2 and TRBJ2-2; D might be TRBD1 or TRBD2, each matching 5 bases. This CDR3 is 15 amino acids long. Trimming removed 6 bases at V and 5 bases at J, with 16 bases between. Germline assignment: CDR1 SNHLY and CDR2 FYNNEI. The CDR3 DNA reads TGTGCCAGCAGACCTTTTGGGGGACGGACCGGGGAGCTGTTTTTT. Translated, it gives CASRPFGGRTGELFF.

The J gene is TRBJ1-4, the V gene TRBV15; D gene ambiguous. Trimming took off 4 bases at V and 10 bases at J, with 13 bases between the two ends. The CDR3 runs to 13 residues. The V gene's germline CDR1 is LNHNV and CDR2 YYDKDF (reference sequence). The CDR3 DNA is TGTGCCACCAGCACAGACACAGCTCGAAAACTGTTTTTT. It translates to CATSTDTARKLFF.

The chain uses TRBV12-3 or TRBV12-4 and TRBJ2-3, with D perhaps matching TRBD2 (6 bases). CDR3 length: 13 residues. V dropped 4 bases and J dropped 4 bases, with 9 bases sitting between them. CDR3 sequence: CASSYSSADTQYF. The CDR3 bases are TGTGCCAGCAGTTACTCTAGCGCAGATACGCAGTATTTT.

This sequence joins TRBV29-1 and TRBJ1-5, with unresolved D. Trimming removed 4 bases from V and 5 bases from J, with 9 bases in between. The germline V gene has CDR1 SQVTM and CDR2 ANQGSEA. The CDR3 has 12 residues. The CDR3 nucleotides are TGCAGCGTTGCAGGTAAAGATCAGCCCCAGCATTTT. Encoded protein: CSVAGKDQPQHF.

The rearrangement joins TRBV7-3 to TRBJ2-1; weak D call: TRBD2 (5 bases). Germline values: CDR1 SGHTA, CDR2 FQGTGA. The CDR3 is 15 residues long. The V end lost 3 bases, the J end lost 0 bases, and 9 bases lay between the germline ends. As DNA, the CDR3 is TGTGCCAGCAGCTTGGAGGCGGCCTCCTACAATGAGCAGTTCTTC. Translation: CASSLEAASYNEQFF. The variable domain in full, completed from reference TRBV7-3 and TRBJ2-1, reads GAGVSQTPSNKVTEKGKYVELRCDPISGHTALYWYRQSLGQGPEFLIYFQGTGAADDSGLPNDRFFAVRPEGSVSTLKIQRTERGDSAVYLCASSLEAASYNEQFFGPGTRLTVL.

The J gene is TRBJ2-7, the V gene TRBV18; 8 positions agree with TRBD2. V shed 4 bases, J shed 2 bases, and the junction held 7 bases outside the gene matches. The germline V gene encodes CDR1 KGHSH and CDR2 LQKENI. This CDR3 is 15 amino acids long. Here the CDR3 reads CASSRAGDWPYEQYV. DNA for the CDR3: TGTGCCAGCTCACGAGCGGGAGATTGGCCCTACGAGCAGTACGTC.

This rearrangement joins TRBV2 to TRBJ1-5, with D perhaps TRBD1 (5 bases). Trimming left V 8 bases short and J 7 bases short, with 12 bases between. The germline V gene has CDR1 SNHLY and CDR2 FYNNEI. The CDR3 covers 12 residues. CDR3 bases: TGTGCCAGCGCGGGGGGGAACCAGCCCCAGCATTTT. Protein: CASAGGNQPQHF.

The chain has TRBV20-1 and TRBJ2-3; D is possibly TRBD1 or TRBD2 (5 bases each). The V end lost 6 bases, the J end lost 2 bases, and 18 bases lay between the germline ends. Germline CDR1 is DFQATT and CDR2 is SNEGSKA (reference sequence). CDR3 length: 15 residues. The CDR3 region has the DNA TGCAGTGCAGCCGATGTCAGGGACGACACAGATACGCAGTATTTT. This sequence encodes CSAADVRDDTDTQYF.

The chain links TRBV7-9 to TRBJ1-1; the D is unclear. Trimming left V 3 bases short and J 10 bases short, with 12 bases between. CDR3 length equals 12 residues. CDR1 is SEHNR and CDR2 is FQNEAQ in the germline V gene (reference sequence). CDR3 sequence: CASSFQALGAFF. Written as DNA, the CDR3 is TGTGCCAGCAGCTTCCAGGCCCTAGGAGCTTTCTTT.

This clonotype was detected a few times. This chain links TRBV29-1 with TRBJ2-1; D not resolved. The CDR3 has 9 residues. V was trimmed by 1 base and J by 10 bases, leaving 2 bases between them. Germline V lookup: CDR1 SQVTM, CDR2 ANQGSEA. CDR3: CSVEAEQFF. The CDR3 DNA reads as TGCAGCGTTGAAGCCGAGCAGTTCTTC.

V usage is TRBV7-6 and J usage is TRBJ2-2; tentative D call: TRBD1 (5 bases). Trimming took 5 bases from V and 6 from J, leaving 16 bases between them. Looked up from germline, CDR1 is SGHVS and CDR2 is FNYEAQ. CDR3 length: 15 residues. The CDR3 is CASSQPQGLPGELFF. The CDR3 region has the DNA TGTGCCAGCAGCCAACCCCAGGGTCTCCCCGGGGAGCTGTTTTTT.